This TCR beta chain was identified in a study of blood T cell repertoires in COVID-19. Per the germline V gene, CDR1 is ENHRY and CDR2 is SYGVKD. The V end lost 5 bases, the J end lost 7 bases, and 18 bases lay between the germline ends. CDR3 length: 15 amino acids. Original handling: It was from reference gene primer amplification that nucleated cell counts were estimated. Some clones are missing from TCRdb's copy, which holds only in-frame ones; the method was immunoSEQ multiplex PCR. The V and J calls and clone size are taken from that table; D and trimming were inferred from the DNA. This sample has around 150,000 clones; around 73% occur once, and the top ten carry approximately 11%.

The gene calls are TRBV10-3 and TRBJ1-3; no clear D. Sequencing was performed on peripheral blood. This clonotype originated in a man aged 60-69 years who had recovered from COVID-19. CDR3 in amino acids: CAISLISGVYNTIYF. CDR3 DNA: TGTGCCATCAGTCTGATCTCCGGAGTGTATAACACCATATATTTT.